Below are 10 T cell receptor beta chains sequenced from a single sample in a study of cytomegalovirus exposure and HLA in healthy donors (dated by TCRdb to the late 2010s). The protocol used for the library was the immunoSEQ multiplex PCR assay. TCRdb's version of the immuneACCESS table is confined to in-frame rearrangements and falls short of the full clone set. An unresolved V gene accounts for under half of the shortfall where checked; the remainder is of unknown origin. This sample is represented by approximately 160,000 clones; around four fifths of them were singletons. Clones ranked in the top ten supply 2% to 2.5% of the sample. Specimen: PBMCs. Receptors were obtained from a man aged 25-45 years in good health and CMV-seropositive.

The chain recombines TRBV6-6 with TRBJ1-2, with 8 positions matching TRBD1. CDR3 length equals 14 residues. Per the germline V gene, CDR1 is MNHNY and CDR2 is SVGAGI (reference sequence). V shed 8 bases, J shed 3 bases, and the junction held 8 bases outside the gene matches. The CDR3 DNA follows: TGTGCCAGCTCAAACTCACAGGGGGACTATGGCTACACCTTC. As protein: CASSNSQGDYGYTF.

The rearrangement joins TRBV5-1 to TRBJ2-3; possibly TRBD2 for D (7 bases). V was shortened by 0 bases and J by 4 bases, with 15 bases between the two germline ends. The CDR3 spans 16 residues. Per germline, CDR1 SGHRS and CDR2 YFSETQ. The CDR3 DNA reads as TGCGCCAGCAGCTTGGTAGGGGGGGCCGGGGCAGATACGCAGTATTTT. Protein product: CASSLVGGAGADTQYF.

This clone was seen only a few times. This CDR3 is CASSPRQTINTEAFF. CDR3 nucleotide sequence: TGCGCCAGCAGCCCCAGACAGACGATCAACACTGAAGCTTTCTTT. The chain recombines TRBV5-1 with TRBJ1-1; perhaps TRBD1 as D (5 bases). The CDR3 contains 15 residues. V was clipped by 4 bases and J by 2 bases, with 15 bases between them. Per the germline V gene, CDR1 is SGHRS and CDR2 is YFSETQ.

The V gene is TRBV5-4, the J gene TRBJ2-7; 9 nucleotides agree with TRBD1. Germline CDR1 is SGHNT and CDR2 is YYREEE (reference sequence). The CDR3 runs to 14 residues. With 2 bases clipped from V and 2 bases from J, the junction kept 2 bases outside the gene matches. CDR3 sequence (DNA): TGTGCCAGCAGCTTCGGACAGGGGACCTACGAGCAGTACTTC. Its protein is CASSFGQGTYEQYF.

This sequence joins TRBV27 and TRBJ2-2, with 8 bases matching TRBD1. The CDR3 runs to 16 residues. J lost 1 base, V lost 7 bases, and 8 bases had no gene match. The germline gives CDR1 MNHEY, CDR2 SMNVEV (reference sequence). In DNA form, the CDR3 reads TGTGCCAGCAACACCCAGGGGGCTTGGAACACCGGGGAGCTGTTTTTT. As protein: CASNTQGAWNTGELFF.

The CDR3 nucleotides are TGCGCCAGCAGTCAGCTAGCGGGGGGCCCTTCCTACAATGAGCAGTTCTTC. Its translation: CASSQLAGGPSYNEQFF. V usage is TRBV23-1 and J usage is TRBJ2-1, with 11 bases matching TRBD2. TRBV23-1 is an open reading frame, and its role is uncertain. The CDR3 contains 17 residues. V gave up 3 bases and J gave up 1 base; unmatched junction bases: 5.

CDR3 in amino acids: CASSLEGERGLYEQYF. CDR3 nucleotides: TGCGCCAGCAGCTTGGAGGGGGAGCGGGGGCTCTACGAGCAGTACTTC. This chain links TRBV5-1 with TRBJ2-7; TRBD2 aligns across 8 bases. The CDR3 is 16 amino acids. The J segment lost 3 bases and the V segment lost 0 bases, leaving 8 bases of the junction unmatched. CDR1 is SGHRS and CDR2 is YFSETQ in the germline V gene. The variable domain in full, with the rest retrieved from reference TRBV5-1 and TRBJ2-7, is KAGVTQTPRYLIKTRGQQVTLSCSPISGHRSVSWYQQTPGQGLQFLFEYFSETQRNKGNFPGRFSGRQFSNSRSEMNVSTLELGDSALYLCASSLEGERGLYEQYFGPGTRLTVT.

V and J are TRBV7-3 and TRBJ2-7; 8 bases are shared with TRBD1. The germline V gene encodes CDR1 SGHTA and CDR2 FQGTGA. The V and J ends lost 4 bases and 6 bases, in that order; junction bases with no gene match: 11. The CDR3 has 15 amino acids. CDR3 nucleotides: TGTGCCAGCAGCTCACCCGACAGGGGAAAGGGCGAGCAGTACTTC. Protein: CASSSPDRGKGEQYF.

The chain is built from TRBV6-1 and TRBJ2-2, with a possible D match to TRBD2 (5 bases). Germline V gene lookup returns CDR1 MNHNS and CDR2 SASEGT. Trimming removed 3 bases at V and 6 bases at J, with 14 bases between. This CDR3 region has 15 residues. This chain's CDR3 is CASSDNEGAPGELFF. CDR3 nucleotide sequence: TGTGCCAGCAGTGATAACGAGGGTGCCCCCGGGGAGCTGTTTTTT.

The chain links TRBV4-3 to TRBJ2-1; 13 bases are a match to TRBD2. Germline V lookup: CDR1 LGHNA, CDR2 YSLEER. This CDR3 has 16 amino acids. V dropped 3 bases and J dropped 4; count of bases not matched to a gene: 3. CDR3 sequence: CASSHTSGGAYNEQFF. CDR3 bases: TGCGCCAGCAGCCATACTAGCGGGGGGGCATACAATGAGCAGTTCTTC.